This T cell receptor (beta chain) was obtained from a study of T cell responses to AZD1222 COVID-19 vaccine (dated by TCRdb to about 2021). Study-wide context: Because spike-specific TCR depth and breadth did not differ between the two schedules, AZD1222 recipients who got a second dose at roughly 4 weeks were pooled with those who got a second dose at roughly 12 weeks. Trial participants were enrolled by age into 18-55, 56-69 and 70-plus year subgroups, with 148, 28 and 57 TCR-sequenced participants respectively. TCR sequencing covered 230 or so trial participants: about 210 given two doses of AZD1222 and around 25 given two doses of MenACWY control vaccine.

Reading the label with the study, this specimen's time point is: baseline before first vaccination. The vaccinee samples were drawn from two UK trials, COV001 and COV002, one of which was a single-blind randomized controlled phase 2/3 trial testing AZD1222 (ChAdOx1 nCoV-19) in healthy adults. For TCRbeta chain sequencing, PBMC samples were collected from trial participants at day 0 and at day 28 after the second dose. CDR3 length: 18 amino acids, cysteine to phenylalanine. Here the CDR3 DNA is all that survives: 54 bases in frame from base 1. For this chain, trimming is 1 base at the V end and 0 bases at the J end, and the number of junction bases without a gene match is 9. CDR1 and CDR2, per the germline V gene (reference sequence), are LNHNV and YYDKDF. Broader findings and caveats from the paper: After two AZD1222 doses, both the breadth and the depth of spike-specific TCRs were significantly higher than at day 0 and than in MenACWY recipients. Conclusions about previously exposed vaccinees were limited because only six AZD1222 recipients were SARS-CoV-2 seropositive at baseline. In the small 56-69-year group, the increase in depth fell short of significance, most likely because of low power. Reportedly, close to half of the unique spike-specific TCRs recognized epitopes lying outside the regions that are mutated in the B.1.351 and B.1.1.7 variants. Participants were mostly white British, with more females than males. The authors suggested clonal diversity may have been underestimated. No day 14 peak-response samples were available, so repertoires were characterized only after the peak T cell response. The whole spike protein was spanned by vaccine-associated CD4 TCRs, and dominant responses were seen in regions 160-218 and 743-854.

The CDR3 regions of human TCRbeta chains were analyzed by immunosequencing. In the authors' own workflow: TCRs in the repertoires were matched against a reference library of SARS-CoV-2-specific TCRs that had been generated with the MIRA antigen-specificity platform. Breadth was defined as the fraction of unique TCRs that were SARS-CoV-2-associated, and depth was defined as the fraction of total T cells that were SARS-CoV-2-associated. Using the MIRA data, each spike-specific TCR was mapped to the spike region that the TCR reacts to and placed in a CD4 or CD8 class. Log10-transformed breadth and depth values were compared by one-way ANOVA with Sidak's multiple comparisons tests. Imported from immuneACCESS, the table was reduced by TCRdb to in-frame sequences with V and J called. These copies leave out some clones; in studies compared against another copy, an unresolved V gene accounts for under half, and the cause of the remainder is not known. Clonal size and the V and J genes are those of that table, whereas D and trimming came from the DNA. The sample records around 130,000 clones, 80% to 90% of which are singletons. About 1.5% of the sample is taken by the ten largest.

Details on this clone: Its antigen remains undetermined. No base quality information exists; no much larger clone differs at one position.

Source: peripheral blood, taken on day 0 of AZD1222 vaccination. The V gene is TRBV15 and the J gene is TRBJ1-5; 7 junctional bases match TRBD1. The sequence was obtained from an adult in good health. The CDR3 reads CATSRGSNTGDSNQPQHF. The DNA sequence reads TGTGCCACCAGCAGAGGAAGCAATACAGGGGATAGCAATCAGCCCCAGCATTTT. The CDR3, completed at both ends by the reference TRBV15 and TRBJ1-5 genes, gives the full variable domain DAMVIQNPRYQVTQFGKPVTLSCSQTLNHNVMYWYQQKSSQAPKLLFHYYDKDFNNEADTPDNFQSRRPNTSFCFLDIRSPGLGDTAMYLCATSRGSNTGDSNQPQHFGDGTRLSIL.